This entry describes one T cell receptor beta chain. This entry is derived from a study of blood T cell repertoires in COVID-19. Using immunoSEQ multiplex PCR, the repertoire was profiled, and TCRdb retains in-frame clones only, with some absent. The sample gives around 500,000 clones, approximately 90% of which show up once; less than 2% is in the top ten. The CDR3 is 18 amino acids. With V trimmed by 4 bases and J by 1 base, 9 bases remained unmatched. Per germline, CDR1 SGHVS and CDR2 FQNEAQ. Recovered status in Cohort 3 required two negative PCRs, clearance, or symptom resolution. This clonotype originated in a woman aged 40-49 years who had recovered from COVID-19. Sequenced: PBMCs or T cells enriched from blood (not recorded which). The chain recombines TRBV7-8 with TRBJ2-1; 11 bases match TRBD2. The CDR3 DNA follows: TGTGCCAGCAGCTCTCTGGTAGCGGGAGGGATATCCTACAATGAGCAGTTCTTC. Translated: CASSSLVAGGISYNEQFF.